The next 26 T cell receptor beta chains were all read from a single sample in a study of blood T cells in healthy people across ages. Primed by a sample-barcoded 5' primer and a J-beta primer mix, a second PCR proceeded for about 6 to 11 cycles. TCRdb redid the calling of the 5' RACE reads with MiXCR, one entry per CDR3 protein. In the table there are 580,000 or so distinct CDR3 sequences, about 45% of which are singletons. The source material was blood. These receptors were obtained from a man at least 80 years old in good health.

This clonotype was seen only a few times. The genes are TRBV12-3 or TRBV12-4 and TRBJ2-3, with D hard to call. The V end lost 6 bases, the J end lost 6 bases, and 10 bases lay between the germline ends. This CDR3 is built from 12 residues. The CDR3 DNA follows: TGTGCCAGCAGATCCCGAGTTGATACGCAGTATTTT. Its translation is CASRSRVDTQYF.

This clonotype was seen only once. The chain joins TRBV20-1 to TRBJ1-1, with TRBD1 matching over 7 bases. The length of the CDR3 is 14 residues. J was trimmed by 4 bases and V by 6 bases; bases with no gene match: 11. Germline CDR1 reads DFQATT; CDR2 reads SNEGSKA (reference sequence). The CDR3 region has the DNA TGCAGTGCCCCCTTAGCAGGGGGGCGCACTGAAGCTTTCTTT. Encoded protein: CSAPLAGGRTEAFF.

A few counts support this clonotype. The V and J genes are TRBV20-1 and TRBJ2-3; TRBD2 might be the D (5 bases). CDR1 and CDR2 from the germline V gene are DFQATT and SNEGSKA (reference sequence). V was pared by 5 bases and J by 5 bases, with 17 bases between. This CDR3 has 14 amino acids. The CDR3 reads CSAPRGGAGDTQYF. CDR3 nucleotide sequence: TGCAGTGCTCCTCGCGGAGGAGCCGGAGATACGCAGTATTTT.

This chain uses TRBV7-2 with TRBJ2-7; 7 bases are a match to TRBD1. Losses at the gene ends were 9 bases for V and 1 base for J; bases not matched to a gene: 3. CDR3 length: 12 residues. The V gene's germline CDR1 is SGHTA and CDR2 FQGNSA. CDR3 in amino acids: CARGQTSYEQYF. The CDR3 DNA is TGTGCCAGGGGACAGACTTCCTACGAGCAGTACTTC.

J is TRBJ2-6 and V is TRBV27; TRBD2 might be the D (6 bases). Germline V lookup: CDR1 MNHEY, CDR2 SMNVEV (reference sequence). CDR3 size: 18 residues. V shed 4 bases and J shed 0 bases, with 16 bases lying between them. CDR3 sequence (DNA): TGTGCCAGCAGTTACCGGGACTCTCCCTCCTCTGGGGCCAACGTCCTGACTTTC. As protein: CASSYRDSPSSGANVLTF.

This clonotype was found once. This sequence joins TRBV20-1 and TRBJ1-1, with TRBD1 as a possible D gene (5 bases). Germline CDR1 and CDR2: DFQATT and SNEGSKA (reference sequence). V was trimmed by 3 bases and J by 1 base, leaving 12 bases between them. The CDR3 runs 14 residues. The CDR3 reads CSASTGTGNTEAFF. The DNA for the CDR3 is TGCAGTGCTAGTACCGGGACGGGGAACACTGAAGCTTTCTTT.

The V gene is TRBV6-5, the J gene TRBJ2-3; 9 bases map to TRBD2. CDR1 and CDR2 from the germline V gene are MNHEY and SVGAGI. This CDR3 spans 16 amino acids. Unmatched junction bases numbered 13, after V lost 3 bases and J lost 9 bases. The CDR3 sequence is CASSYGSGGPPGTQYF. CDR3 nucleotide sequence: TGTGCCAGCAGTTATGGTAGCGGGGGTCCCCCGGGGACGCAGTATTTT.

This chain joins TRBV15 and TRBJ2-7; TRBD1 or TRBD2 may be the D gene (5 bases each). CDR3 size: 15 residues. Germline CDR1 LNHNV, CDR2 YYDKDF (reference sequence). Trimming left V 1 base short and J 3 bases short, with 13 bases between. CDR3 nucleotides: TGTGCCACCAGCAGAGTCCGGGGCTCCCTCTACGAGCAGTACTTC. It specifies CATSRVRGSLYEQYF.

This clonotype has more than one count but fewer than ten. The chain employs TRBV10-3 and TRBJ2-5, with D tentatively TRBD2 (6 bases). Trimming took off 4 bases at V and 2 bases at J, with 8 bases between the two ends. The germline V gene encodes CDR1 ENHRY and CDR2 SYGVKD. This CDR3 is built from 13 residues. CDR3 in amino acids: CAISAAGQETQYF. CDR3 sequence (DNA): TGTGCCATCAGTGCAGCGGGTCAAGAGACCCAGTACTTC.

There are a few counts of this clonotype. V and J are TRBV7-6 and TRBJ1-6; no firm D call. Trimming removed 2 bases from V and 0 bases from J, with 11 bases in between. Germline-derived CDR1 and CDR2 are SGHVS and FNYEAQ. The CDR3 extends over 17 amino acids. The CDR3 nucleotides are TGTGCCAGCAGCTTATATTCCCCGAGCTCCTATAATTCACCCCTCCACTTT. Protein sequence: CASSLYSPSSYNSPLHF.

The chain employs TRBV5-1 and TRBJ2-5, with 13 bases identical to TRBD2. The CDR3 consists of 15 residues. The germline V gene encodes CDR1 SGHRS and CDR2 YFSETQ. Germline trimming cut 6 bases from V and 11 bases from J; bases unmatched to any gene: 13. In DNA, the CDR3 is TGCGCCAGCAACCAACTAGCGGGGGGGCCCAATGAGCAGTACTTC. Amino acid sequence: CASNQLAGGPNEQYF.

This chain connects TRBV6-5 to TRBJ1-1; D is undetermined. Per germline, CDR1 MNHEY and CDR2 SVGAGI. The CDR3 runs 13 residues. V was clipped by 8 bases and J by 1 base, with 11 bases between them. The CDR3 sequence is CASGAARNTEAFF. CDR3 DNA sequence: TGTGCCAGCGGTGCGGCAAGGAACACTGAAGCTTTCTTT.

This clonotype was counted at least ten times. The chain combines TRBV6-5 with TRBJ2-1; D is uncertain. The CDR3 totals 14 residues. Germline assignment: CDR1 MNHEY and CDR2 SVGAGI. The germline V and J ends were trimmed by 5 bases and 6 bases, with 14 bases remaining between them. CDR3 DNA: TGTGCCAGCAGTACGGATAGAACTCGCAATGAGCAGTTCTTC. Amino acid sequence: CASSTDRTRNEQFF.

The genes are TRBV20-1 and TRBJ2-4, with a weak D call TRBD2 (5 bases). The assigned J gene may be wrong: the sequence end matches TRBJ2-7 better. The V gene's germline CDR1 is DFQATT and CDR2 SNEGSKA (reference sequence). The CDR3 is made up of 11 amino acids. CDR3 residues: CITTTSYEQYF. Written as DNA, the CDR3 is TGCATTACGACTACGTCCTACGAGCAGTACTTC.

The V gene is TRBV20-1, the J gene TRBJ2-5, with 10 positions matching TRBD2. Germline CDR1 DFQATT, CDR2 SNEGSKA (reference sequence). J lost 5 bases, V lost 3 bases, and 3 bases had no gene match. The CDR3 has 13 amino acids. The CDR3 spells CSASLAGVETQYF. Written as DNA, the CDR3 is TGCAGTGCTAGCCTAGCGGGAGTGGAGACCCAGTACTTC.

The V and J genes are TRBV4-2 and TRBJ2-3; D gene uncertain. The germline V gene has CDR1 LGHNA and CDR2 YNFKEQ. The CDR3 totals 15 residues. V lost 0 bases and J lost 6, with 13 bases in between. The CDR3 sequence: CASSQDFQTRDTQYF. The CDR3 DNA is TGTGCCAGCAGCCAAGATTTCCAAACGCGGGATACGCAGTATTTT.

This clonotype was counted between two and nine times. The chain joins TRBV20-1 to TRBJ1-2, with D unresolved. Germline-derived CDR1 and CDR2 are DFQATT and SNEGSKA (reference sequence). Trimming stripped 0 bases from V and 4 bases from J, with 9 bases between. The CDR3 runs to 13 residues. The CDR3 loop is CSARDHDSYGYTF. As DNA, the CDR3 is TGCAGTGCTAGAGATCATGATTCCTATGGCTACACCTTC.

This chain links TRBV20-1 with TRBJ2-7; the D is unclear. Germline V gene data show CDR1 as DFQATT and CDR2 as SNEGSKA (reference sequence). The V end lost 5 bases, the J end lost 6 bases, and 17 bases lay between the germline ends. This CDR3 region has 13 residues. Here the CDR3 reads CSADPSLRGEQYF. DNA of the CDR3: TGCAGTGCTGACCCTTCCCTCAGAGGCGAGCAGTACTTC.

This clonotype was seen more than once but under ten times. The chain has TRBV20-1 and TRBJ2-5; D not resolved. V lost 1 base to trimming and J lost 7 bases, with 22 bases between them. The germline gives CDR1 DFQATT, CDR2 SNEGSKA (reference sequence). This CDR3 is built from 16 residues. The CDR3 protein is CSARGPRGSSGGTQYF. The CDR3 region has the DNA TGCAGTGCTAGAGGGCCCCGTGGCAGCAGTGGTGGGACCCAGTACTTC.

In this sample, this clonotype turned up a few times. The chain joins TRBV9 to TRBJ1-2; 9 bases align to TRBD1. Unmatched junction bases numbered 7, after V lost 2 bases and J lost 8 bases. The CDR3 spans 14 residues. Germline CDR1 reads SGDLS; CDR2 reads YYNGEE. In nucleotides, the CDR3 is TGTGCCAGCAGCGTCGAAGGGACAGGGAAGGGCTACACCTTC. Protein: CASSVEGTGKGYTF.

This clonotype was counted once. The CDR3 loop reads CASSLVVLTDTQYF. The CDR3 coding sequence is TGTGCCAGCAGCTTGGTTGTGCTCACAGATACGCAGTATTTT. J is TRBJ2-3 and V is TRBV5-5; D not resolved. The CDR3 has 14 residues. The germline gives CDR1 SGHKS, CDR2 YYEKEE (reference sequence). The germline V and J ends were trimmed by 0 bases and 2 bases, with 7 bases remaining between them.

V is TRBV20-1 and J is TRBJ2-1; 11 nucleotides match TRBD2. With 3 bases clipped from V and 5 bases from J, the junction kept 6 bases outside the gene matches. There are 15 residues in the CDR3. Germline CDR1 reads DFQATT; CDR2 reads SNEGSKA (reference sequence). The CDR3 DNA is TGCAGTGCTAGCGGTAGCGGGAGGGGAAACAATGAGCAGTTCTTC. It specifies CSASGSGRGNNEQFF.

The V gene is TRBV18, the J gene TRBJ2-7; possibly TRBD2 for D (6 bases). Trimming took 4 bases from V and 1 from J, leaving 14 bases between them. Germline V gives CDR1 KGHSH, CDR2 LQKENI. The CDR3 sequence is 15 residues long. CDR3 nucleotides: TGTGCCAGCTCACGACAATCCGGGACTTCCTACGAGCAGTACTTC. Its protein is CASSRQSGTSYEQYF.

This clonotype was seen more than once but under ten times. This chain uses TRBV7-9 with TRBJ2-7, with TRBD1 matching over 11 bases. J was trimmed by 5 bases and V by 5 bases; bases with no gene match: 8. Germline CDR1 SEHNR, CDR2 FQNEAQ (reference sequence). The CDR3 is made up of 15 amino acids. This CDR3 reads CASSLSLGQGDEQYF. The CDR3 DNA reads TGTGCCAGCAGCCTATCGTTGGGACAGGGGGACGAGCAGTACTTC. Full variable domain (missing parts from reference TRBV7-9 and TRBJ2-7): DTGVSQNPRHKITKRGQNVTFRCDPISEHNRLYWYRQTLGQGPEFLTYFQNEAQLEKSRLLSDRFSAERPKGSFSTLEIQRTEQGDSAMYLCASSLSLGQGDEQYFGPGTRLTVT.

V is TRBV29-1 and J is TRBJ2-7; D gene unclear. The ends were cut back, 8 bases at V and 0 bases at J, with 14 bases in the middle. The CDR3 totals 13 residues. In germline, CDR1 is SQVTM, CDR2 ANQGSEA. The CDR3 DNA is TGCAGCTACGCTAAGGCAAACTCCTACGAGCAGTACTTC. Its protein product is CSYAKANSYEQYF.

V gene TRBV5-1 combines with J gene TRBJ2-1; no reliable D call. Germline-derived CDR1 and CDR2 are SGHRS and YFSETQ. This CDR3 spans 15 amino acids. V gave up 0 bases and J gave up 3 bases, with 10 bases separating them. The CDR3 DNA is TGCGCCAGCAGCTTGGGTGCGGTAGACTACAATGAGCAGTTCTTC. Its protein product is CASSLGAVDYNEQFF.